This T cell receptor (beta chain) was obtained from a study of T cells in Graves' hyperthyroidism and ophthalmopathy. This CDR3 region has 14 residues. Per germline, CDR1 MNHEY and CDR2 SMNVEV (reference sequence). The trim removed 3 bases at V and 4 bases at J, leaving 2 bases unmatched. Researchers amplified the TCR beta CDR3 regions from RNA transcripts. The HTBI primer set was used in a first-round RT-PCR of the TCR CDR3. Each CDR3 protein is one row after TCRdb ran MiXCR on the multiplex PCR reads. Of more than 350,000 distinct CDR3 sequences detected, 14% to 15% appear once; the ten largest clones hold 32%. This clonotype was picked up many times. Diagnosing involved the use of clinical symptoms, serum thyroxine and TRAb, thyroid ultrasound and orbital computed tomography.

The specimen sequenced was blood. The sequence came from a woman in her thirties with Graves' hyperthyroidism. V is TRBV27 and J is TRBJ2-2, with 7 bases lining up with TRBD1. The CDR3 DNA follows: TGTGCCAGCAGTTTGGGACAGTTCACCGGGGAGCTGTTTTTT. Amino acid sequence: CASSLGQFTGELFF.